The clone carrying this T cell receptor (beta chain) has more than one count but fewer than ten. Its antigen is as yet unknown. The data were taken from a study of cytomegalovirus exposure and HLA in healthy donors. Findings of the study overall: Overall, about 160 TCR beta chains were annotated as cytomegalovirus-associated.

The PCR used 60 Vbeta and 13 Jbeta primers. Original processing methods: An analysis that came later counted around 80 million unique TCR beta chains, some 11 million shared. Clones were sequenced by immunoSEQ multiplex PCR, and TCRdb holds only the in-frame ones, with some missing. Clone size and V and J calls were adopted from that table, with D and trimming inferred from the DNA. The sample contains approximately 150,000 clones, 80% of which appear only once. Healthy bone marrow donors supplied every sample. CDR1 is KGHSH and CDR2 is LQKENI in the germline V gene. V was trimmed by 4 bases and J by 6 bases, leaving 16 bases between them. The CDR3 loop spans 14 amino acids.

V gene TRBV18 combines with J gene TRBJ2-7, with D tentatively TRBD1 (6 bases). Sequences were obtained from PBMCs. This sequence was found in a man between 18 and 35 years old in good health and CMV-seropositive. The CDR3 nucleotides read TGTGCCAGCTCACAGGGGGACGGACCGGCCGAGCAGTACTTC. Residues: CASSQGDGPAEQYF.